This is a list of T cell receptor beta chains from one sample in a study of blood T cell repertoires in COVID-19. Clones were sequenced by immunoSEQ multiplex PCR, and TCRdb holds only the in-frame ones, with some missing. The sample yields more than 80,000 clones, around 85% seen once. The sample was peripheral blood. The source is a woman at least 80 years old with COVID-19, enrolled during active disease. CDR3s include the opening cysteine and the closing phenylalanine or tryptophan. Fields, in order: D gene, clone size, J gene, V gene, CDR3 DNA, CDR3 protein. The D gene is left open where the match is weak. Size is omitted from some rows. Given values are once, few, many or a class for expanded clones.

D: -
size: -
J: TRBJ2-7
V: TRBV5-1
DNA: TGCGCCAGCAGCTTGGCCTCGGGGAACGAGCAGTACTTC
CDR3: CASSLASGNEQYF

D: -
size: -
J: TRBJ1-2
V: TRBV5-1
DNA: TGCGCCAGCAGCCCCACAACGAACTATGGCTACACCTTC
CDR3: CASSPTTNYGYTF

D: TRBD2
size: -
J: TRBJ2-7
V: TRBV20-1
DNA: TGCAGTGCTAGTCGGACTAGCGGGGACTACGAGCAGTACTTC
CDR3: CSASRTSGDYEQYF

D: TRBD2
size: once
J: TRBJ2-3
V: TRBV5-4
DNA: TGTGCCAGCAGCTTGGTCCCTAGCGGGGGCACAGATACGCAGTATTTT
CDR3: CASSLVPSGGTDTQYF

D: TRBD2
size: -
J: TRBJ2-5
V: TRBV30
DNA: TGTGCCTGGAGTATGGGGACTAGCCCCAACTTC
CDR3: CAWSMGTSPNF

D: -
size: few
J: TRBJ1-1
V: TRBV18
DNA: TGTGCCAGCTCACCCTCACAAGATGTGGAAGCTTTCTTT
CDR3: CASSPSQDVEAFF

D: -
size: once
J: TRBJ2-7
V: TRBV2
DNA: TGTGCCAGTCTTTCTCGACTATCCTACGAGCAGTACTTC
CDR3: CASLSRLSYEQYF

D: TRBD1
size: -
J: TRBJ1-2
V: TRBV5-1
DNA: TGCGCCAGCAGCGCCGGACAGGGCGATCGGGGCTACACCTTC
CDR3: CASSAGQGDRGYTF

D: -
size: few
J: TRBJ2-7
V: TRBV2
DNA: TGTGCCAGCAGTGATAAGCCCTACGAGCAGTACTTC
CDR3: CASSDKPYEQYF

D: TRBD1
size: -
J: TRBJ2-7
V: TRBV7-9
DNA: TGTGCCAGCAGCCTCCGGGACAGGGACTACGAGCAGTACTTC
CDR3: CASSLRDRDYEQYF

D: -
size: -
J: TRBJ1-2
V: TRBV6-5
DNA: TGTGCCAGCAGTTTCCGACAGGCAGGTGGCTACACCTTC
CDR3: CASSFRQAGGYTF

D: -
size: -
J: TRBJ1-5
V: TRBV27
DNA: TGTGCCAGCAGGCGGACACCTAATAGCAATCAGCCCCAGCATTTT
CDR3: CASRRTPNSNQPQHF

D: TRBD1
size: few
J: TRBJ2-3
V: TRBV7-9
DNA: TGTGCCAGCAGGCCAAGACAGGGGAGAACAGATACGCAGTATTTT
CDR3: CASRPRQGRTDTQYF

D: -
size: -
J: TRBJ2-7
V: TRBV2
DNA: TGTGCCAGCACCGCGGGTCCAGGGGCAGGGGAGCAGTACTTC
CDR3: CASTAGPGAGEQYF

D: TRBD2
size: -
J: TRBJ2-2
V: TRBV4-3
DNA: TGCGCCAGCAGCCCACGGGGACTAGCGGCGAACACCGGGGAGCTGTTTTTT
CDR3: CASSPRGLAANTGELFF

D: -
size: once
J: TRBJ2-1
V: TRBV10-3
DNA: TGTGCCATCAGTGAGTCGTTTTTAAATTGGACTTCCCTGACCGTTAGCTCCTACAATGAGCAGTTCTTC
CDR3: CAISESFLNWTSLTVSSYNEQFF

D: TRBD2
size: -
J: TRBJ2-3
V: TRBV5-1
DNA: TGCGCCAGCAGCGCCCAACTAGCGGGAGGACCCACAGATACGCAGTATTTT
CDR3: CASSAQLAGGPTDTQYF

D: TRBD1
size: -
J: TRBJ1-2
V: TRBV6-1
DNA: TGTGCCAGCAGTGAAACCCCTAGGACAGGGAATGGCTACACCTTC
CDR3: CASSETPRTGNGYTF

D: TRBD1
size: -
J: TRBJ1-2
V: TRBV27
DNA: TGTGCCAGCAGCTGGACAGGGGCGGAGAGGGGCTACACCTTC
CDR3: CASSWTGAERGYTF

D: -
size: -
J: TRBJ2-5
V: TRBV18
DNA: TGTGCCAGCTCCCCGGAGGGGGGGGCCCAAGAGACCCAGTACTTC
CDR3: CASSPEGGAQETQYF

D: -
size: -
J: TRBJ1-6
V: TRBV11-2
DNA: TGTGCCAGCAGCCCCGGCCTACGGCGGCTCGCCCTCCACTTT
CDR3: CASSPGLRRLALHF

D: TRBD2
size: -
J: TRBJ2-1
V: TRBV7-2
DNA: TGTGCCAGCAGCCGGACTAGCGGGGGAGCGGGTTACAATGAGCAGTTCTTC
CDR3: CASSRTSGGAGYNEQFF

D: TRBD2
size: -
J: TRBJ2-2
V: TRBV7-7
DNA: TGTGCCAGCAGCTCTTTCCGGACTAGCGTGGCCGGGGAGCTGTTTTTT
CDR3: CASSSFRTSVAGELFF

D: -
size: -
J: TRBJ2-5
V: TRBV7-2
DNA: TGTGCCAGCAGCTTTTCCAGGGTGGAGGAGACCCAGTACTTC
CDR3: CASSFSRVEETQYF

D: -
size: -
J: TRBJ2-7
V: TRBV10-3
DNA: TGTGCCATCAGTGAGGGACCCGGGGTCGGGGAGCAGTACTTC
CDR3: CAISEGPGVGEQYF

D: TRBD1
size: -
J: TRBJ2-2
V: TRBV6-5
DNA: TGTGCCAGCAGTTTTACAGGGGACACCGGGGAGCTGTTTTTT
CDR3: CASSFTGDTGELFF

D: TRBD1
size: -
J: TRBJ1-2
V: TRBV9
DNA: TGTGCCAGCGGACAGGGGCACTATGGCTACACCTTC
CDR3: CASGQGHYGYTF

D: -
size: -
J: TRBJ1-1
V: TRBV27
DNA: TGTGCCAGCAGTTTACAATTTGGGTGGCAGACAAACACTGAAGCTTTCTTT
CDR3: CASSLQFGWQTNTEAFF

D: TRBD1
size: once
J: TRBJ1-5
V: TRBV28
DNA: TGTGCCAGCAGTTTACGACAGGGGGCTGTCCAGCCCCAGCATTTT
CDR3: CASSLRQGAVQPQHF

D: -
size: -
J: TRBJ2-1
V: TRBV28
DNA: TGTGCCAGCAGTCCCCACCCAATTACTGAGATTATGGGGAGGATACGGGACAATGAGCAGTTCTTC
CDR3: CASSPHPITEIMGRIRDNEQFF

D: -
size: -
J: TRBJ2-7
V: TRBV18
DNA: TGTGCCAGCTCACCACCGACAGTTTACGAGCAGTACTTC
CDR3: CASSPPTVYEQYF

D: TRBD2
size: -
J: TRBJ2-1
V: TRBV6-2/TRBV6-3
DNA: TGTGCCAGCAGTTACTCGATCGGGACTAGCGGGGGTTGGCCCTACAATGAGCAGTTCTTC
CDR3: CASSYSIGTSGGWPYNEQFF

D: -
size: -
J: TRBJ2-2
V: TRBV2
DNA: TGTGCCAGCAGGAGGACTGGGAACACCGGGGAGCTGTTTTTT
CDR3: CASRRTGNTGELFF

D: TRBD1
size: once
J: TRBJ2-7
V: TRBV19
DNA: TGTGCCAGTAGGCGCGGACAGGGGACCTCCTACGAGCAGTACTTC
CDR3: CASRRGQGTSYEQYF

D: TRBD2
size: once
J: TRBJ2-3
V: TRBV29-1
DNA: TGCAGCGTGGAGCGGGACGGCACAGATACGCAGTATTTT
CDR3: CSVERDGTDTQYF

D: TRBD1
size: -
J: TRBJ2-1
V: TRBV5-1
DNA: TGCGCCAGCAGCCAGACCGGGACAGGGGCCTACAATGAGCAGTTCTTC
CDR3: CASSQTGTGAYNEQFF

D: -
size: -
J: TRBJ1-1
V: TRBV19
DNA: TGTGCCAGTAGTATTAGAGCGGGGACTGAAGCTTTCTTT
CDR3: CASSIRAGTEAFF

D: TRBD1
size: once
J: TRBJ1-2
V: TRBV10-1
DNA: TGCGCCAGCCTTGCCCGCGACAGGGCCAACTATGGCTACACCTTC
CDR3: CASLARDRANYGYTF

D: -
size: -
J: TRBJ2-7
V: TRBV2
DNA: TGTGCCAGCAACACAAAGGAGGGGGCTTCCTACGAGCAGTACTTC
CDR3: CASNTKEGASYEQYF

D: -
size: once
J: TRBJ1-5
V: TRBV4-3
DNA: TGCGCCAGCAGCCAAGATTCCGAACCGAGCGACCAGCCCCAGCATTTT
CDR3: CASSQDSEPSDQPQHF

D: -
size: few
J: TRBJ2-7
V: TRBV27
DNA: TGTGCCAGCAGACCGGACTGGACCTACGAGCAGTACTTC
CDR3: CASRPDWTYEQYF

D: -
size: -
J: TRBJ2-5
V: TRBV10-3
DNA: TGTGCCATCAGTGAGTCGGGGTTAGGAGGGTACCAAGAGACCCAGTACTTC
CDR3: CAISESGLGGYQETQYF

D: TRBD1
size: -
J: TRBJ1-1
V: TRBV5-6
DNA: TGTGCCAGCAGGGGAACAGGGGGAAACACTGAAGCTTTCTTT
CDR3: CASRGTGGNTEAFF

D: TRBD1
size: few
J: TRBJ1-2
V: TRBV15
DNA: TGTGCCACCAGCGTAAGGACAGGGCAAGGCTACACCTTC
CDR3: CATSVRTGQGYTF

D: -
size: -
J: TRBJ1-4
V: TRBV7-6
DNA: TGTGCCAGCAGCTTCTGGGGGCGAGGAACGAATGAAAAACTGTTTTTT
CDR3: CASSFWGRGTNEKLFF

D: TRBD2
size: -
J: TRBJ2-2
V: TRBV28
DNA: TGTGCCAGCAGTTTAGGCGGGGGACTCACCGGGGAGCTGTTTTTT
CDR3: CASSLGGGLTGELFF

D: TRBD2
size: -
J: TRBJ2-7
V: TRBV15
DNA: TGTGCCACCAGCAGAGATCCGCAGACAGCAAGGGGACTAGCCCGCGAGCAGTACTTC
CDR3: CATSRDPQTARGLAREQYF

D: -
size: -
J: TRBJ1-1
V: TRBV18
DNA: TGTGCCAGCTCACCAACAGGAAACACTGAAGCTTTCTTT
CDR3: CASSPTGNTEAFF

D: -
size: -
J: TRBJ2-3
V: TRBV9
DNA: TGTGCCAGCAGCCCCCGTCCTGACGGGGCAGATACGCAGTATTTT
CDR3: CASSPRPDGADTQYF

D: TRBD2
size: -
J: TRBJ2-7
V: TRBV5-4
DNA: TGTGCCAGCAGCTCGGGACTAGCGTTATACGAGCAGTACTTC
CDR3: CASSSGLALYEQYF

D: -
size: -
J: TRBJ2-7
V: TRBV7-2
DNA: TGTGCCAGCAGCCCGTCAGGTGGAAGGTACTCCTACGAGCAGTACTTC
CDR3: CASSPSGGRYSYEQYF

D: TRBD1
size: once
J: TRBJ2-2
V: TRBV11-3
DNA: TGTGCCAGCAGCTTAAGCGCCTCCGGGACAGGGTTCACCGGGGAGCTGTTTTTT
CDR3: CASSLSASGTGFTGELFF

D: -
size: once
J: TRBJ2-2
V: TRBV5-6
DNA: TGTGCCAGCAGCTTCGAGAGAACCGGGGAGCTGTTTTTT
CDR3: CASSFERTGELFF

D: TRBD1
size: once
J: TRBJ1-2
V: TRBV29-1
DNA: TGCAGCGTAACCGACAGGGGGAATGGCTACACCTTC
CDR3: CSVTDRGNGYTF

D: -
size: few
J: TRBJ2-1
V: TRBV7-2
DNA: TGTGCCAGCAGCTACGACTGGGGAGGTGTCGGGCAGTTCTTC
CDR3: CASSYDWGGVGQFF